The 20 T cell receptor beta chains below were found in one sample sequenced in a study of shared clonotypes between healthy human individuals. Some clones are missing from TCRdb's copy, which holds only in-frame ones; the method was immunoSEQ multiplex PCR. This table holds under 150,000 clones, about 62% found once. The material sequenced was memory CD8+ T cells sorted from blood. Subset reported: CD45RO+ cells pooled with CCR7-negative TemRA cells. The receptor source for this set is a woman aged 25 to 39 in good health.

The genes are TRBV10-3 and TRBJ2-7; TRBD2 agrees at 11 bases. V was clipped by 7 bases and J by 5 bases; unmatched bases: 7. Germline CDR1 and CDR2: ENHRY and SYGVKD. CDR3 length equals 14 residues. DNA of the CDR3: TGTGCCATCACCGTTAGCGGGGGGGCGGACGAGCAGTACTTC. This codes for CAITVSGGADEQYF.

The gene calls are TRBV14 and TRBJ2-6; D gene uncertain. This CDR3 region has 19 residues. The V and J ends lost 1 base and 2 bases respectively, with 18 bases between them. Per the germline V gene, CDR1 is SGHDN and CDR2 is FVKESK. CDR3 loop: CASSQVDLIPTAGANVLTF. CDR3 bases: TGTGCCAGCAGCCAAGTGGACCTAATTCCCACCGCTGGGGCCAACGTCCTGACTTTC.

The chain has TRBV5-6 and TRBJ1-5; D is unclear. Between the trimmed V and J ends, which lost 2 bases and 0 bases, there was a span of 6 bases. The germline V gene has CDR1 SGHDT and CDR2 YYEEEE. CDR3 size: 14 residues. CDR3 in amino acids: CASSFSDSNQPQHF. The CDR3 DNA reads TGTGCCAGCAGCTTTTCCGATAGCAATCAGCCCCAGCATTTT.

For this clone: The same CDR3 arises from other DNA sequences in this sample as well. V usage is TRBV5-6 and J usage is TRBJ2-7; D might be TRBD1 (6 bases). The germline V gene encodes CDR1 SGHDT and CDR2 YYEEEE. V was pared by 0 bases and J by 2 bases, with 9 bases between. The CDR3 contains 14 residues. Here the CDR3 DNA reads TGTGCCAGCAGCTTGGTAGGACAGACCTACGAGCAGTACTTC. Encoded protein: CASSLVGQTYEQYF.

The genes are TRBV10-3 and TRBJ2-3; 13 bases line up with TRBD2. With 4 bases clipped from V and 4 bases from J, the junction kept 5 bases outside the gene matches. Germline loops: CDR1 ENHRY, CDR2 SYGVKD. This CDR3 is 16 amino acids long. The CDR3 region has the DNA TGTGCCATCAGTGCAGGGACTAGCGGGATTGCAGATACGCAGTATTTT. It yields the protein CAISAGTSGIADTQYF.

This chain's CDR3 is CASSSEGLIYNEQFF. As DNA, the CDR3 is TGTGCCAGCAGCTCAGAGGGACTGATATACAATGAGCAGTTCTTC. The genes are TRBV9 and TRBJ2-1; TRBD2 might be the D (6 bases). Germline V gene sequence: CDR1 SGDLS, CDR2 YYNGEE. The CDR3 runs 15 residues. The V and J ends lost 4 bases and 4 bases respectively, with 15 bases between them.

The chain recombines TRBV30 with TRBJ2-5; D is unclear. Trimming took off 0 bases at V and 6 bases at J, with 11 bases between the two ends. Looked up from germline, CDR1 is GTSNPN and CDR2 is SVGIG (reference sequence). The CDR3 runs 13 residues. DNA of the CDR3: TGTGCCTGGAGTGTAGCGCTGGGTCAGACCCAGTACTTC. Residues: CAWSVALGQTQYF.

This chain connects TRBV7-2 to TRBJ1-5; D is perhaps TRBD1 (6 bases). The CDR3 length is 17 residues. Trimming stripped 6 bases from V and 4 bases from J, with 22 bases between. Germline CDR1 reads SGHTA; CDR2 reads FQGNSA. CDR3 in amino acids: CASSPRSGGGSNQPQHF. The CDR3 bases are TGTGCCAGCAGTCCTCGGTCCGGGGGCGGCTCAAATCAGCCCCAGCATTTT.

This chain uses TRBV30 with TRBJ1-1; D unresolved. V gave up 5 bases and J gave up 1 base, with 8 bases separating them. This CDR3 contains 12 residues. CDR1 GTSNPN and CDR2 SVGIG come from the germline V gene (reference sequence). CDR3 protein: CAWGLKNTEAFF. The CDR3 DNA reads as TGTGCCTGGGGCCTAAAGAACACTGAAGCTTTCTTT.

The table lists this clone with many counts. V usage is TRBV15 and J usage is TRBJ2-1, with 11 bases identical to TRBD2. The V segment lost 1 base and the J segment 7 bases; nucleotides outside the gene matches: 6. The CDR3 runs to 16 residues. Germline V gives CDR1 LNHNV, CDR2 YYDKDF (reference sequence). For the CDR3, the DNA is TGTGCCACCAGCAGAGCATCTAGCGGGAGGCTAAATGAGCAGTTCTTC. Protein sequence: CATSRASSGRLNEQFF.

The chain combines TRBV5-6 with TRBJ1-2; no firm D call. The V gene lost 4 bases and the J gene lost 3 bases, with 7 bases spanning the gap. Per germline, CDR1 SGHDT and CDR2 YYEEEE. The CDR3 length is 12 residues. The CDR3 nucleotides are TGTGCCAGCAGCGCTGACGACTATGGCTACACCTTC. Translation: CASSADDYGYTF.

A word on this clone: A far bigger clonotype differs at one base, so this is likely a read error. The J gene is TRBJ2-7, the V gene TRBV15, with 10 positions matching TRBD1. Germline-derived CDR1 and CDR2 are LNHNV and YYDKDF (reference sequence). The CDR3 spans 16 residues. CDR3 amino acids: CATNRAVGTGAVEQYF. Here the CDR3 DNA reads TGTGCCACCAACAGAGCGGTAGGGACAGGGGCCGTAGAGCAGTACTTC. The variable domain in full, completed from reference TRBV15 and TRBJ2-7, reads DAMVIQNPRYQVTQFGKPVTLSCSQTLNHNVMYWYQQKSSQAPKLLFHYYDKDFNNEADTPDNFQSRRPNTSFCFLDIRSPGLGDTAMYLCATNRAVGTGAVEQYFGPGTRLTVT.

This clone has a handful of counts. The chain uses TRBV2 and TRBJ2-1; D remains unclear. The germline gives CDR1 SNHLY, CDR2 FYNNEI. There are 14 residues in the CDR3. The V end lost 2 bases, the J end lost 7 bases, and 12 bases lay between the germline ends. This chain's CDR3 is CASSELSALNEQFF. The CDR3 DNA is TGTGCCAGCAGTGAACTCTCAGCCCTGAATGAGCAGTTCTTC.

The chain combines TRBV6-4 with TRBJ2-5, with TRBD2 matching 9 bases. The DNA end is a closer match to TRBJ2-7, so the J assignment may be wrong. Germline CDR1 is MRHNA and CDR2 is SNTAGT. The CDR3 runs 15 residues. The DNA for the CDR3 is TGTGCCAGCAGTGAGGCTAGCGGGGACTCCTACGAGCAGTACTTC. Encoded protein: CASSEASGDSYEQYF.

This clone was counted at least ten times. This chain joins TRBV30 and TRBJ2-7, with 10 bases lining up with TRBD1. There are 16 residues in the CDR3. With 3 bases clipped from V and 0 bases from J, the junction kept 8 bases outside the gene matches. Germline CDR1 is GTSNPN and CDR2 is SVGIG (reference sequence). Here the CDR3 reads CAWRGLGQGDSYEQYF. The DNA for the CDR3 is TGTGCCTGGAGGGGCCTCGGACAGGGGGACTCCTACGAGCAGTACTTC.

The rearrangement joins TRBV25-1 to TRBJ2-7, with D tentatively TRBD2 (6 bases). Trimming shortened V by 2 bases and J by 0 bases, and 11 bases separated the two germline ends. This CDR3 comprises 15 residues. Germline-derived CDR1 and CDR2 are MGHDK and SYGVNS. CDR3 sequence: CASSEDNGSSYEQYF. CDR3 DNA sequence: TGTGCCAGCAGTGAAGATAACGGGAGCTCCTACGAGCAGTACTTC.

The gene calls are TRBV7-2 and TRBJ2-1; possible D gene TRBD2, 6 bases. The germline CDR1 and CDR2 sequences are SGHTA and FQGNSA. Trimming stripped 0 bases from V and 6 bases from J, with 12 bases between. CDR3 length: 15 residues. The chain's CDR3 is CASSLAWAGLNEQFF. In nucleotides, the CDR3 is TGTGCCAGCAGCTTAGCGTGGGCGGGACTCAATGAGCAGTTCTTC.

This clone was seen a handful of times. V gene TRBV11-2 combines with J gene TRBJ1-1; no definite D call. Trimming cost V 6 bases and J 4 bases, with 15 bases left between them. Per germline, CDR1 SGHAT and CDR2 FQNNGV. CDR3 length equals 14 residues. The CDR3 DNA sequence: TGTGCCAGCAGGTTGGCAGGAACTCGCACTGAAGCTTTCTTT. Protein product: CASRLAGTRTEAFF.

The genes are TRBV19 and TRBJ1-1, with a weak D call TRBD1 (6 bases). V lost 4 bases and J 0 bases, leaving 18 bases between the germline ends. This CDR3 has 17 residues. CDR1 is LNHDA, CDR2 SQIVND, per germline (reference sequence). The CDR3 here is CASSKGGWGELNTEAFF. CDR3 DNA: TGTGCCAGTAGTAAGGGGGGTTGGGGAGAGCTGAACACTGAAGCTTTCTTT.

This clone was counted between two and nine times. The chain uses TRBV4-1 and TRBJ2-1; the match to TRBD2 covers 7 bases. Per the germline V gene, CDR1 is MGHRA and CDR2 is YSYEKL. V was clipped by 0 bases and J by 7 bases; unmatched bases: 12. The CDR3 has 17 residues. Written as DNA, the CDR3 is TGCGCCAGCAGCCAAGATCCAGGGCTAGCGGAGAGAAATGAGCAGTTCTTC. This translates into CASSQDPGLAERNEQFF.